This TCR beta chain was sequenced during a study of cytomegalovirus exposure and HLA in healthy donors. On the study more broadly: Researchers previously reported finding roughly 120 million unique TCR beta sequences from about 170 million T cells. Findings of the study overall: A later look showed TCR association rates differing by HLA locus, highest for DRB1 and lowest for HLA-C. Later on, an analysis found that several of the most significant clusters appeared to be linked to common viral pathogens, which included parvovirus B19. Earlier analysis looked at TCR beta V segments, and most were productive about 90% or about 30% of the time.

The PCR was carried out with 60 Vbeta primers and 13 Jbeta primers. The assay was immunoSEQ multiplex PCR, and TCRdb's table has in-frame clones only and misses some. The table includes approximately 160,000 clones, just over 70% detected once. This clone was detected a few times. Its antigen is as yet unknown. At one of its ends the junction is not consistent with the germline gene, which may arise from a read error. This TCR was sampled from a man aged 18 to 35 in good health and CMV-seropositive. The specimen sequenced was PBMCs.

The CDR3 region is CASSPGRGPQETQYF. The DNA of the CDR3 is TGTGCTAGCAGCCCCGGGAGGGGGCCTCAAGAGACCCAGTACTTC. The gene calls are TRBV7-7 and TRBJ2-5; maybe TRBD2 (8 bases). Germline CDR1 reads SSHAT; CDR2 reads FNYEAQ (reference sequence). The CDR3 runs to 15 residues.